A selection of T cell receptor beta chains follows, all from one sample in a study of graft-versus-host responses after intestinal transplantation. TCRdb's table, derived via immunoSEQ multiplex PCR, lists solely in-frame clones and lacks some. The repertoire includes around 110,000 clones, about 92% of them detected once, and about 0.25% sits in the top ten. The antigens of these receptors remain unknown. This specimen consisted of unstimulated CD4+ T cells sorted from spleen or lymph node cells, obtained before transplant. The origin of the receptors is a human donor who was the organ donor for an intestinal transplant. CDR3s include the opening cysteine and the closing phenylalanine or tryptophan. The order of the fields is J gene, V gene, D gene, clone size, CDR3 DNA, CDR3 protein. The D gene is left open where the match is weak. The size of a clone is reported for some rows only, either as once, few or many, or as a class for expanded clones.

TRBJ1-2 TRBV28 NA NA TGTGCCAGCAGTCCCGGCTGGGGCCCCGGCTACACCTTC CASSPGWGPGYTF
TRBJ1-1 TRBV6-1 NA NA TGTGCCAGCAGAAGGGCCACTGAAGCTTTCTTT CASRRATEAFF
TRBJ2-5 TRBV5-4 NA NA TGTGCCAGCAGCTTGACAGGAGAGACCCAGTACTTC CASSLTGETQYF
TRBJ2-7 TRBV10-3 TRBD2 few TGTGCCATCGGGGCTAGCGGGAGTTCCTACGAGCAGTACTTC CAIGASGSSYEQYF
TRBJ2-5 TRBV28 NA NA TGTGCCAGCAGCCTACAGGGAAAGACCCAGTACTTC CASSLQGKTQYF
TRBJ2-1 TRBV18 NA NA TGTGCCAGCTCAGTACAGGGAGGCACCTACAATGAGCAGTTCTTC CASSVQGGTYNEQFF
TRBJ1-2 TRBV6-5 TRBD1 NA TGTGCCAGCAGTCTACAGGGGATGGGCGGCTACACCTTC CASSLQGMGGYTF
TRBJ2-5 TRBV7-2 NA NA TGTGCCAGCAGCTTAGGAGGGGAGGCCCAAGAGACCCAGTACTTC CASSLGGEAQETQYF
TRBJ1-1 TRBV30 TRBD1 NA TGTGCCTGGAGCCGATACACCCCGGGACAGGGAAGGGGAACTGAAGCTTTCTTT CAWSRYTPGQGRGTEAFF
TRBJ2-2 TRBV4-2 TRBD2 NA TGTGCCAGCAGCCAAGTAACGGGAGGGAACACCGGGGAGCTGTTTTTT CASSQVTGGNTGELFF
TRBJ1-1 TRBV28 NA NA TGTGCCAGCAGTCCCTCGACGGTCCTCACTGAAGCTTTCTTT CASSPSTVLTEAFF
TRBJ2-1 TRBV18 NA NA TGTGCCAGCTCACCAGTATATAGCTCCTACAATGAGCAGTTCTTC CASSPVYSSYNEQFF
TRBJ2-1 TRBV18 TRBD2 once TGTGCCAGCTCACCACTAACTAGCGGGGGTATAAATGAGCAGTTCTTC CASSPLTSGGINEQFF
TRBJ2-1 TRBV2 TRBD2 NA TGTGCCAGCAAGCTGGGACTAGCGTTTAAGGTCGACAATGAGCAGTTCTTC CASKLGLAFKVDNEQFF
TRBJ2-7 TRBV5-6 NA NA TGTGCCAGCAGCTTGTTGGCAGGTTCGGGCGAGCAGTACTTC CASSLLAGSGEQYF
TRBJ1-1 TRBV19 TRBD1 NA TGTGCCAGTAGTATAATTGGACAGGGTGACACTGAAGCTTTCTTT CASSIIGQGDTEAFF
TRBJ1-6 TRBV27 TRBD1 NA TGTGCCAGCAGGATAGGGACAGGGTATAATTCACCCCTCCACTTT CASRIGTGYNSPLHF
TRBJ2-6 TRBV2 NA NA TGTGCCAGCAGTGAAGCCCAGGACACTCTAGAGGCCAACGTCCTGACTTTC CASSEAQDTLEANVLTF
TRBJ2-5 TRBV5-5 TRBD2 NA TGTGCCAGCAGCTTGGGTCTTCGTGTTAGGGTAGCGGGAGGCGAGACCCAGTACTTC CASSLGLRVRVAGGETQYF
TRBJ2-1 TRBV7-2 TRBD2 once TGTGCCAGCAGCAAAACTAGCGGTCTCTACAATGAGCAGTTCTTC CASSKTSGLYNEQFF
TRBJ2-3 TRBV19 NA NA TGTGCCAGTAGTTCGAGGGACACAGATACGCAGTATTTT CASSSRDTDTQYF
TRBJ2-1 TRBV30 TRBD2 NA TGTGCCTGGTCCGGACTAGCCTACAATGAGCAGTTCTTC CAWSGLAYNEQFF
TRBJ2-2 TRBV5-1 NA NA TGCGCCAGCAGCCCCCCCGGGACACTGAACACCGGGGAGCTGTTTTTT CASSPPGTLNTGELFF
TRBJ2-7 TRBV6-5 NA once TGTGCCAGCAGTTTCAACTACGAGCAGTACTTC CASSFNYEQYF
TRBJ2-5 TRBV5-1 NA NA TGCGCCAGCAGCTTGTCCAGGGGCCAAGAGACCCAGTACTTC CASSLSRGQETQYF
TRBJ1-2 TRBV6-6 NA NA TGTGCCAGCAGTTACTCGGGCGGAAACTATGGCTACACCTTC CASSYSGGNYGYTF